Listed here are 5 T cell receptor beta chains from one sample, sequenced in a study of T cells in Graves' hyperthyroidism and ophthalmopathy. The TCR beta CDR3 regions underwent amplification using RNA transcripts as the source. TCR CDR3 underwent first-round RT-PCR with the HTBI primer set. MiXCR, applied by TCRdb to the multiplex PCR reads, yields one record per CDR3 protein. The table lists hundreds of thousands of distinct CDR3 sequences, around 15% of them singletons. Input material: blood. Receptors were obtained from a woman aged 25-40 years with Graves' hyperthyroidism.

This clonotype was recorded many times. V is TRBV20-1 and J is TRBJ1-5; tentative D call: TRBD1 (5 bases). The CDR3 runs to 12 residues. The V end was cut by 6 bases, the J end by 4 bases, with 10 bases between. The germline gives CDR1 DFQATT, CDR2 SNEGSKA (reference sequence). The CDR3 sequence is CSAAGGNQPQHF. The CDR3 coding sequence is TGCAGTGCGGCGGGGGGTAATCAGCCCCAGCATTTT.

This clonotype was observed at least ten times. The V call is TRBV28, the J call TRBJ2-1, with 12 bases matching TRBD2. Germline assignment: CDR1 MDHEN and CDR2 SYDVKM. The junction had 1 base not matched to a gene; V was cut back by 1 base and J by 6 bases. The CDR3 totals 15 residues. The CDR3: CASSLLTSGSNEQFF. CDR3 nucleotides: TGTGCCAGCAGTTTATTGACTAGCGGGAGCAATGAGCAGTTCTTC.

This clonotype came up many times. The chain recombines TRBV6-2 or TRBV6-3 with TRBJ2-7; D uncertain. The V end lost 6 bases, the J end lost 1 base, and 7 bases lay between the germline ends. CDR3 size: 12 residues. From germline, CDR1 is MNHEY and CDR2 SVGEGT. The CDR3 reads CASRSLSYEQYF. The CDR3 DNA reads as TGTGCCAGCAGATCCCTTTCCTACGAGCAGTACTTC.

This clonotype was observed a few times. The chain links TRBV5-1 to TRBJ2-5; 7 positions agree with TRBD1. Trimming took 3 bases from V and 3 from J; bases not matched to a gene: 8. CDR1 is SGHRS, CDR2 YFSETQ, per germline. This CDR3 region has 15 residues. DNA for the CDR3: TGCGCCAGCAGCTGGGGGAATACAGGGGAAGAGACCCAGTACTTC. Its protein product is CASSWGNTGEETQYF. Full variable domain (remainder filled in from reference TRBV5-1 and TRBJ2-5): KAGVTQTPRYLIKTRGQQVTLSCSPISGHRSVSWYQQTPGQGLQFLFEYFSETQRNKGNFPGRFSGRQFSNSRSEMNVSTLELGDSALYLCASSWGNTGEETQYFGPGTRLLVL.

This clonotype was counted a few times. The genes are TRBV28 and TRBJ2-7; 8 nucleotides agree with TRBD1. V shed 8 bases, J shed 5 bases, and the junction held 11 bases outside the gene matches. The CDR3 is 14 amino acids. CDR1 is MDHEN, CDR2 SYDVKM, per germline. The CDR3 sequence: CASGRTGIGHEQYF. CDR3 DNA sequence: TGTGCCAGCGGGCGGACAGGGATAGGCCACGAGCAGTACTTC.